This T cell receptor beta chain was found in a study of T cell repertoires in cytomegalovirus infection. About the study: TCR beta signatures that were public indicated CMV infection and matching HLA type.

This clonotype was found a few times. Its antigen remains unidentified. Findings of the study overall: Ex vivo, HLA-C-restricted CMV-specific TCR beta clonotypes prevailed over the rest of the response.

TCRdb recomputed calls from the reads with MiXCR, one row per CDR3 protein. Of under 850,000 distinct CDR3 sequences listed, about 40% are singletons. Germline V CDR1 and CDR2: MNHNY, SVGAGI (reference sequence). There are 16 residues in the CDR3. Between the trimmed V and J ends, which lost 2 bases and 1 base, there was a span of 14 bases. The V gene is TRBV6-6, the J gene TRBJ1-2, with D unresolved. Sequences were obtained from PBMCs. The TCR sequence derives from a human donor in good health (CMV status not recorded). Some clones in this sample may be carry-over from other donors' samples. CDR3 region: CASSYGTRSFNYGYTF. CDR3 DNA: TGTGCCAGCAGTTACGGTACCCGATCGTTTAACTATGGCTACACCTTC.